Below are 27 T cell receptor beta chains sequenced from a single sample in a study of blood T cell repertoires in COVID-19. Profiled with immunoSEQ multiplex PCR; TCRdb holds only in-frame clones, not every one. The sample contains 230,000 or so clones, 84% of which appear only once. Sequenced: peripheral blood. These receptor sequences come from a man aged 35-49 years who had recovered from COVID-19.

This chain links TRBV30 with TRBJ2-7; TRBD2 agrees at 8 bases. The CDR3 is made up of 12 amino acids. From germline, CDR1 is GTSNPN and CDR2 SVGIG (reference sequence). The ends lost 8 bases at V and 6 bases at J; junction bases unmatched: 9. The chain's CDR3 is CATSSGYREQYF. CDR3 nucleotide sequence: TGTGCCACCTCTAGCGGGTACCGCGAGCAGTACTTC. Full variable domain (outside the CDR3, taken from reference TRBV30 and TRBJ2-7): SQTIHQWPATLVQPVGSPLSLECTVEGTSNPNLYWYRQAAGRGLQLLFYSVGIGQISSEVPQNLSASRPQDRQFILSSKKLLLSDSGFYLCATSSGYREQYFGPGTRLTVT.

The chain uses TRBV7-2 and TRBJ1-1; no definite D call. Trimming left V 5 bases short and J 3 bases short, with 16 bases between. The length of the CDR3 is 15 residues. Germline-derived CDR1 and CDR2 are SGHTA and FQGNSA. The CDR3 here is CASSPRREWDTEAFF. The CDR3, as DNA: TGTGCCAGCAGCCCTAGAAGGGAGTGGGACACTGAAGCTTTCTTT.

The chain is built from TRBV2 and TRBJ1-2; D unresolved. The CDR3 is 14 residues long. V was shortened by 1 base and J by 3 bases, with 9 bases between the two germline ends. The germline V gene encodes CDR1 SNHLY and CDR2 FYNNEI. CDR3 nucleotides: TGTGCCAGCAGTGAAGACGCAGGTTACTATGGCTACACCTTC. It specifies CASSEDAGYYGYTF. The full variable domain, with the rest looked up from reference TRBV2 and TRBJ1-2, is EPEVTQTPSHQVTQMGQEVILRCVPISNHLYFYWYRQILGQKVEFLVSFYNNEISEKSEIFDDQFSVERPDGSNFTLKIRSTKLEDSAMYFCASSEDAGYYGYTFGSGTRLTVV.

This clone was recorded only once. The chain is built from TRBV4-3 and TRBJ2-7; 9 nucleotides match TRBD1. Germline values: CDR1 LGHNA, CDR2 YSLEER. The CDR3 is 16 residues long. V trimming: 0 bases; J trimming: 4 bases; junction bases outside the gene matches: 7. The CDR3 region is CASSQDEGQGFYEQYF. The CDR3 bases are TGCGCCAGCAGCCAAGATGAGGGACAGGGATTTTACGAGCAGTACTTC.

The V gene is TRBV21-1, the J gene TRBJ2-5; the table names TRBD2, a call not compared with the DNA. TRBV21-1 is tagged as a pseudogene. The CDR3 totals 16 residues. The CDR3 bases are TGTGCCAGCAGCAGTCAGACTAGGTGGGAGGGAGAGACCCAGTACTTC. This gives the protein CASSSQTRWEGETQYF.

The rearrangement links TRBV7-2 to TRBJ2-7; the D gene is possibly TRBD1 (6 bases). CDR1 is SGHTA and CDR2 is FQGNSA in the germline V gene. CDR3 length: 13 amino acids. The V end lost 1 base, the J end lost 7 bases, and 11 bases lay between the germline ends. The chain's CDR3 is CASSLVTGREQYF. CDR3 nucleotide sequence: TGTGCCAGCAGCTTAGTTACAGGGCGAGAGCAGTACTTC.

V is TRBV3-1 (or the pseudogene TRBV3-2) and J is TRBJ1-6; 9 bases map to TRBD1. The CDR3 totals 17 residues. CDR1 and CDR2 from the germline V gene are LGHDT and YNNKEL (reference sequence). With 3 bases clipped from V and 1 base from J, the junction kept 4 bases outside the gene matches. The CDR3 region is CASSQHRGLSYNSPLHF. The CDR3 DNA follows: TGTGCCAGCAGCCAGCACAGGGGGCTGTCCTATAATTCACCCCTCCACTTT.

This clone was seen more than once but under ten times. The chain carries TRBV7-6 and TRBJ2-6; D is unclear. In germline, CDR1 is SGHVS, CDR2 FNYEAQ. This CDR3 has 16 amino acids. Between the trimmed V and J ends, which lost 0 bases and 0 bases, there was a span of 6 bases. The CDR3: CASSLAAGSGANVLTF. DNA for the CDR3: TGTGCCAGCAGCTTAGCCGCAGGCTCTGGGGCCAACGTCCTGACTTTC. The whole variable domain, remainder taken from reference TRBV7-6 and TRBJ2-6, is GAGVSQSPRYKVTKRGQDVALRCDPISGHVSLYWYRQALGQGPEFLTYFNYEAQQDKSGLPNDRFSAERPEGSISTLTIQRTEQRDSAMYRCASSLAAGSGANVLTFGAGSRLTVL.

This clone was seen a handful of times. The chain combines TRBV7-9 with TRBJ1-5; 9 bases are a match to TRBD1. The CDR3 has 18 amino acids. After removal of 0 bases from V and 0 bases from J, the junction contained 6 bases not matched to a gene. CDR1 SEHNR and CDR2 FQNEAQ come from the germline V gene (reference sequence). For the CDR3, the DNA is TGTGCCAGCAGCTTAGCCGCCGGACAGGGGTATAGCAATCAGCCCCAGCATTTT. Its protein is CASSLAAGQGYSNQPQHF. Complete variable domain (other parts from reference TRBV7-9 and TRBJ1-5): DTGVSQNPRHKITKRGQNVTFRCDPISEHNRLYWYRQTLGQGPEFLTYFQNEAQLEKSRLLSDRFSAERPKGSFSTLEIQRTEQGDSAMYLCASSLAAGQGYSNQPQHFGDGTRLSIL.

This clone appeared once. This chain connects TRBV6-5 to TRBJ2-2; weak D call: TRBD1 (8 bases). The length of the CDR3 is 16 residues. Trimming took 4 bases from V and 4 from J, leaving 16 bases between them. Germline values: CDR1 MNHEY, CDR2 SVGAGI. Here the CDR3 reads CASSSQGGSVTGELFF. CDR3 DNA sequence: TGTGCCAGCAGTTCACAGGGGGGGAGTGTCACCGGGGAGCTGTTTTTT.

V gene TRBV4-3 combines with J gene TRBJ1-4; 7 bases fit TRBD1. Germline CDR1 LGHNA, CDR2 YSLEER. This CDR3 region has 17 residues. The V segment lost 1 base and the J segment 5 bases; nucleotides outside the gene matches: 10. The CDR3 DNA reads as TGCGCCAGCAGCCAAGGGGGCCTACAGGGGCACAATGAAAAACTGTTTTTT. Amino acids: CASSQGGLQGHNEKLFF.

The V gene is TRBV5-4, the J gene TRBJ2-5; D possibly corresponds to TRBD2 (6 bases). The CDR3 length is 13 residues. V shed 1 base and J shed 2 bases, with 6 bases lying between them. The germline gives CDR1 SGHNT, CDR2 YYREEE (reference sequence). In DNA, the CDR3 is TGTGCCAGCAGCTTGCGGGGGCAAGAGACCCAGTACTTC. It translates to CASSLRGQETQYF.

The chain uses TRBV7-6 and TRBJ2-7; possibly TRBD1 for D (6 bases). Per germline, CDR1 SGHVS and CDR2 FNYEAQ. V gave up 1 base and J gave up 6 bases, with 16 bases separating them. The CDR3 sequence is 15 residues long. The CDR3 spells CASSLVAGASSEQYF. DNA of the CDR3: TGTGCCAGCAGCTTAGTGGCAGGGGCAAGTAGCGAGCAGTACTTC.

The CDR3: CASSQDWHGGSGANVLTF. The CDR3 DNA sequence: TGCGCCAGCAGCCAAGACTGGCACGGGGGCTCTGGGGCCAACGTCCTGACTTTC. J is TRBJ2-6 and V is TRBV4-3, with D tentatively TRBD2 (6 bases). V was clipped by 0 bases and J by 0 bases, with 12 bases between them. Germline CDR1 reads LGHNA; CDR2 reads YSLEER. There are 18 residues in the CDR3.

As regards this clone: This same CDR3 is encoded by further DNA sequences in the sample. V and J are TRBV29-1 and TRBJ2-7; TRBD2 aligns across 10 bases. CDR3 length equals 13 residues. Trimming removed 2 bases from V and 3 bases from J; junction bases left unmatched: 1. Germline CDR1 SQVTM, CDR2 ANQGSEA. This CDR3 is CSVERLAGYEQYF. The CDR3 DNA reads as TGCAGCGTTGAAAGACTAGCGGGCTACGAGCAGTACTTC.

V usage is TRBV19 and J usage is TRBJ2-1; D unresolved. The CDR3 loop spans 14 amino acids. Between the trimmed V and J ends, which lost 4 bases and 3 bases, there was a span of 10 bases. Per the germline V gene, CDR1 is LNHDA and CDR2 is SQIVND (reference sequence). CDR3 sequence (DNA): TGTGCCAGTAGTAGGAGCGTTAACTACAATGAGCAGTTCTTC. It is translated as CASSRSVNYNEQFF.

J is TRBJ2-7 and V is TRBV10-3, with D perhaps TRBD1 (6 bases). This CDR3 is built from 15 residues. V lost 0 bases and J lost 1, with 10 bases in between. Germline V gene sequence: CDR1 ENHRY, CDR2 SYGVKD. The CDR3 loop is CAISESQGPSYEQYF. DNA of the CDR3: TGTGCCATCAGTGAGTCACAGGGACCGTCCTACGAGCAGTACTTC.

Concerning this clone: The junction shows a germline mismatch at one end, possibly a read error. The CDR3 spells CASSPLRNTEAFF. CDR3 nucleotide sequence: TGTGCTAGCAGCCCCCTACGGAACACTGAAGCTTTCTTT. The V and J genes are TRBV7-7 and TRBJ1-1; D gene unclear. The germline CDR1 and CDR2 sequences are SSHAT and FNYEAQ (reference sequence). CDR3 length equals 13 residues.

This clone was detected only a few times. The chain links TRBV4-2 to TRBJ1-2; D remains unclear. With 1 base removed from V and 0 bases from J, the gap between germline ends came to 12 bases. This CDR3 contains 16 residues. The V gene's germline CDR1 is LGHNA and CDR2 YNFKEQ. CDR3 amino acids: CASSQGREGANYGYTF. DNA for the CDR3: TGTGCCAGCAGCCAAGGAAGGGAGGGAGCTAACTATGGCTACACCTTC.

J is TRBJ2-3 and V is TRBV6-6; D remains unclear. CDR1 MNHNY and CDR2 SVGAGI come from the germline V gene (reference sequence). Trimming removed 2 bases from V and 3 bases from J, with 3 bases in between. CDR3 size: 12 residues. CDR3 amino acids: CASSYPTDTQYF. The CDR3 region has the DNA TGTGCCAGCAGTTACCCAACAGATACGCAGTATTTT.

The chain combines TRBV27 with TRBJ2-2; no clear D gene. The CDR3 has 13 residues. CDR1 and CDR2 (germline): MNHEY, SMNVEV (reference sequence). The V end lost 7 bases, the J end lost 8 bases, and 14 bases lay between the germline ends. In DNA form, the CDR3 reads TGTGCCAGCACAACTATCATATCTGGGGAGCTGTTTTTT. It encodes CASTTIISGELFF.

This clone has more than one count but fewer than ten. This chain links TRBV30 with TRBJ2-7; 7 nucleotides agree with TRBD2. After removal of 0 bases from V and 0 bases from J, the junction contained 2 bases not matched to a gene. The V gene's germline CDR1 is GTSNPN and CDR2 SVGIG (reference sequence). The CDR3 covers 14 residues. CDR3 protein: CAWSVRGVSYEQYF. The CDR3 bases are TGTGCCTGGAGTGTACGGGGGGTCTCCTACGAGCAGTACTTC.

The chain links TRBV7-9 to TRBJ2-5, with D perhaps TRBD2 (6 bases). Per germline, CDR1 SEHNR and CDR2 FQNEAQ (reference sequence). Between the trimmed V and J ends, which lost 3 bases and 5 bases, there was a span of 10 bases. The CDR3 covers 13 residues. The CDR3 region is CASSLTSWETQYF. The CDR3 DNA reads as TGTGCCAGCAGCTTGACTAGTTGGGAGACCCAGTACTTC.

This clone was detected only once. The rearrangement links TRBV7-2 to TRBJ2-3, with 8 bases lining up with TRBD2. CDR1 and CDR2 (germline): SGHTA, FQGNSA. V lost 3 bases to trimming and J lost 4 bases; unmatched junction nucleotides: 9. This CDR3 is 16 amino acids long. Written as DNA, the CDR3 is TGTGCCAGCAGCTTCCTTAGCGGGATGGGCGCAGATACGCAGTATTTT. It specifies CASSFLSGMGADTQYF. The full variable domain, rest sourced from reference TRBV7-2 and TRBJ2-3, is GAGVSQSPSNKVTEKGKDVELRCDPISGHTALYWYRQSLGQGLEFLIYFQGNSAPDKSGLPSDRFSAERTGGSVSTLTIQRTQQEDSAVYLCASSFLSGMGADTQYFGPGTRLTVL.

This sequence joins TRBV18 and TRBJ1-4, with 7 bases identical to TRBD1. J was trimmed by 8 bases and V by 3 bases; bases with no gene match: 6. CDR1 is KGHSH, CDR2 LQKENI, per germline. The length of the CDR3 is 14 residues. CDR3: CASSPDRVEEKLFF. As DNA, the CDR3 is TGTGCCAGCTCACCCGACAGGGTAGAGGAAAAACTGTTTTTT.

The chain links TRBV10-2 to TRBJ2-7, with 13 bases lining up with TRBD2. V lost 8 bases and J lost 6; bases outside the gene matches: 4. Per germline, CDR1 WSHSY and CDR2 SAAADI. The CDR3 is 13 residues long. The CDR3 DNA follows: TGCGCCAGCCGGGGACTAGCGGGAAGCGAGCAGTACTTC. Translated, it gives CASRGLAGSEQYF.

This chain connects TRBV5-1 to TRBJ2-2; no clear D. In germline, CDR1 is SGHRS, CDR2 YFSETQ. The CDR3 runs to 15 residues. Trimming took 1 base from V and 5 from J, leaving 12 bases between them. The CDR3 protein is CASSLQSADTGELFF. The CDR3, as DNA: TGCGCCAGCAGCTTGCAGTCCGCTGATACCGGGGAGCTGTTTTTT.